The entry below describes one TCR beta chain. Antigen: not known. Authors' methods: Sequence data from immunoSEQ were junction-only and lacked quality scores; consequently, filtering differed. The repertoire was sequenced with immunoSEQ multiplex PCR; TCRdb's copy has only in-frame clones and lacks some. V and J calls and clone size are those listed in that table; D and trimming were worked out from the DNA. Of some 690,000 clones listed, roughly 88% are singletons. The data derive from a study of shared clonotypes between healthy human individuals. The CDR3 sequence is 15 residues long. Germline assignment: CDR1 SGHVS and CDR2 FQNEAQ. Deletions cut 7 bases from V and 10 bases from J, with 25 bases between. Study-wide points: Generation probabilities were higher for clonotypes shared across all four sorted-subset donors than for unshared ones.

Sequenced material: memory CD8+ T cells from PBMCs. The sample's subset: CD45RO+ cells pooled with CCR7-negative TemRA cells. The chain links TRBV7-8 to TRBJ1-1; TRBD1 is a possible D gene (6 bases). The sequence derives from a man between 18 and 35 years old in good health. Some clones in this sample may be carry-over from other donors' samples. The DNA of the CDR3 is TGTGCCAGCACCAATTCCCGGGACATCCAAAGGGCAGCTTTCTTT. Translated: CASTNSRDIQRAAFF.